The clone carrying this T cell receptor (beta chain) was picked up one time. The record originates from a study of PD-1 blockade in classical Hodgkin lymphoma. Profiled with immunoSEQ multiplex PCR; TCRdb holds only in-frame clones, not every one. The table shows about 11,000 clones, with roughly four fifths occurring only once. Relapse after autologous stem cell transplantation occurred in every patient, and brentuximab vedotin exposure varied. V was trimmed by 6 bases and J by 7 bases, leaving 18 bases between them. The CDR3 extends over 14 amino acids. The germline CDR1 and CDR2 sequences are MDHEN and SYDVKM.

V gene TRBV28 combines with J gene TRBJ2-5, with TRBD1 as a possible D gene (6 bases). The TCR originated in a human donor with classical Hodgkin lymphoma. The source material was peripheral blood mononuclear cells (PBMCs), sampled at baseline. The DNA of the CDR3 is TGTGCCAGCAGGACCGTGGGGCAGGGGACGACCCAGTACTTC. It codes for CASRTVGQGTTQYF.